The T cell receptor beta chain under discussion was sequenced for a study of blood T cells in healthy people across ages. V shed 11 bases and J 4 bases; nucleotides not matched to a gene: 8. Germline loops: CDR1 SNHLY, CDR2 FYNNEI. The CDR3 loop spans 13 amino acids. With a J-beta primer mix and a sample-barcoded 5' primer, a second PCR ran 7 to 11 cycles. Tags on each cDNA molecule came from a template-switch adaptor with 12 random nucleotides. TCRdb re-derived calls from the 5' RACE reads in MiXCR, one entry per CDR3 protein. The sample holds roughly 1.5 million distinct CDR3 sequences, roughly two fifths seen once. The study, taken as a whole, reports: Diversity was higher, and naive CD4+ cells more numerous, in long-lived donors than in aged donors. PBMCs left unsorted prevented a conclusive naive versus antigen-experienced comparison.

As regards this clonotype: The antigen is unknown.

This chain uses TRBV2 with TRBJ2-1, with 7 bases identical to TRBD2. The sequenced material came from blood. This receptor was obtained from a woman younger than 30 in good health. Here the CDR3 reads CAGIAGVYNEQFF. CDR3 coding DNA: TGTGCCGGCATTGCGGGGGTTTACAATGAGCAGTTCTTC.